Listed below are T cell receptor beta chains from one sample, sequenced in a study of control samples from healthy donors and cancer patients. Only in-frame clones appear in the TCRdb table, and some are missing; sequencing was by immunoSEQ multiplex PCR. Among approximately 150,000 clones, approximately 93% were seen once, and the ten largest hold approximately 5.7%. Sequencing was performed on blood. The receptors originated from a young man in good health. CDR3s include the opening cysteine and the closing phenylalanine or tryptophan. Each record gives: clone size, V gene, D gene, J gene, CDR3 DNA, CDR3 protein. D genes are given only for firm matches. The size of a clone is reported for some rows only, either as once, few or many, or as a class for expanded clones.

>.|TRBV6-6|TRBD1|TRBJ2-2
TGTGCCAGCGGGGGACAGGATAACGGGGAGCTGTTTTTT
CASGGQDNGELFF
>.|TRBV6-5|.|TRBJ1-4
TGTGCCAGCAGTTATAGTAAGGGGACGAATGAAAAACTGTTTTTT
CASSYSKGTNEKLFF
>.|TRBV5-4|.|TRBJ1-2
TGTGCCAGCAGCCCCGACCTAAACCGGGGTGGCTACACCTTC
CASSPDLNRGGYTF
>.|TRBV5-6|.|TRBJ2-5
TGTGCCAGCAGCTTTACACAGCCCCAAGAGACCCAGTACTTC
CASSFTQPQETQYF
>.|TRBV5-6|TRBD1|TRBJ2-7
TGTGCCAGCAGCTTGGGAGGGGGCACCTCCTACGAGCAGTACTTC
CASSLGGGTSYEQYF
>.|TRBV2|.|TRBJ1-1
TGTGCCAGCAGTGTGTCTCGGACGGAGAACACTGAAGCTTTCTTT
CASSVSRTENTEAFF
>.|TRBV4-2|.|TRBJ1-2
TGTGCCAGCAGCCAGCTCACTGAGGAGGGAGGGGGCTATGGCTACACCTTC
CASSQLTEEGGGYGYTF
>.|TRBV10-2|.|TRBJ1-6
TGCGCCAGCAGTGAATCCGCGGGACACTATTCACCCCTCCACTTT
CASSESAGHYSPLHF
>once|TRBV24-1|.|TRBJ2-1
TGTGCCACCAGGGGGGGCGGGGACAGTGAGCAGTTCTTC
CATRGGGDSEQFF
>.|TRBV30|TRBD1|TRBJ1-5
TGTGCCTGGAGTGGAGGGGGCGCATTATATCAGCCCCAGCATTTT
CAWSGGGALYQPQHF
>.|TRBV29-1|.|TRBJ2-7
TGCAGCGTTGATTGGGACGGAGGATACGAGCAGTACTTC
CSVDWDGGYEQYF
>.|TRBV7-9|.|TRBJ1-1
TGTGCCAGCAGCATACAAAGTAGGTACAGGGAGGAGACTGAAGCTTTCTTT
CASSIQSRYREETEAFF
>once|TRBV3-1/TRBV3-2|.|TRBJ2-5
TGTGCCAGCAGCCAATCCGGTTCCAAAGAGACCCAGTACTTC
CASSQSGSKETQYF
>.|TRBV5-4|TRBD2|TRBJ2-1
TGTGCCAGCAGCCCGATGACGACTAGCGCCCACAATGAGCAGTTCTTC
CASSPMTTSAHNEQFF
>few|TRBV7-9|TRBD1|TRBJ1-1
TGTGCCAGCAGCCTCCTAGGGACAGGCCACACTGAAGCTTTCTTT
CASSLLGTGHTEAFF
>.|TRBV15|.|TRBJ1-6
TGTGCCACCAGCATGAGCCGGGGCTCCTATAATTCACCCCTCCACTTT
CATSMSRGSYNSPLHF
>.|TRBV30|TRBD1|TRBJ2-2
TGTGCCTGGGGGACAGGGACCTACACCGGGGAGCTGTTTTTT
CAWGTGTYTGELFF
>.|TRBV3-1/TRBV3-2|.|TRBJ1-5
TGTGCCAGCAGCCAAGGTAAGGGGTCTCCTATTTGGGGCAATCAGCCCCAGCATTTT
CASSQGKGSPIWGNQPQHF
>.|TRBV30|.|TRBJ2-6
TGTGCCTGGACCGCAGGGTCCGGGGCCAACGTCCTGACTTTC
CAWTAGSGANVLTF
>.|TRBV19|.|TRBJ2-2
TGTGCCAGTAGTATTCCCGGGGGCCCGGGCACCGGGGAGCTGTTTTTT
CASSIPGGPGTGELFF
>.|TRBV28|TRBD1|TRBJ1-6
TGTGCCAGCAGTCTCCTTCGGCAGGGGGGTTCACCCCTCCACTTT
CASSLLRQGGSPLHF
>few|TRBV29-1|TRBD1|TRBJ2-3
TGCAGCGTTGGAGGGGGCGCGGGCACAGATACGCAGTATTTT
CSVGGGAGTDTQYF
>.|TRBV5-1|.|TRBJ2-1
TGCGCCAGCAGCTTCAGGGGACCCTACAATGAGCAGTTCTTC
CASSFRGPYNEQFF
>.|TRBV24-1|.|TRBJ1-5
TGTGCCACCAGTGGGGTAGTGGGGGGTCAGCCCCAGCATTTT
CATSGVVGGQPQHF
>.|TRBV5-1|TRBD1|TRBJ1-1
TGCGCCAGCAGCCTGCCTGATGGGACAGCCCGATCCACTGAAGCTTTCTTT
CASSLPDGTARSTEAFF
>.|TRBV6-1|.|TRBJ2-1
TGTGCCAGCAGTGATGTAAGGTTCTATGAGCAGTTCTTC
CASSDVRFYEQFF
>.|TRBV6-5|.|TRBJ2-3
TGTGCCAGCAACCCTTACGGGGCAGATACGCAGTATTTT
CASNPYGADTQYF
>.|TRBV5-1|TRBD1|TRBJ1-2
TGCGCCAGCAGGGAACAGGGGGCAGGTGGCTACACCTTC
CASREQGAGGYTF
>.|TRBV18|TRBD1|TRBJ2-6
TGTGCCAGCTCACCACCCCTCGGACAGGGCTCTGGGGCCAACGTCCTGACTTTC
CASSPPLGQGSGANVLTF
>.|TRBV5-8|TRBD1|TRBJ2-7
TGTGCCAGCAGGCGGGCCGGGACAGGGAACGAGCAGTACTTC
CASRRAGTGNEQYF
>.|TRBV19|.|TRBJ2-1
TGTGCCAGTAGTATTTTGGTGGGCGCTGAGCAGTTCTTC
CASSILVGAEQFF